This T cell receptor beta chain was captured by sequencing in a study of glioma-infiltrating T cells. Comment on this clonotype: Its antigen is unidentified.

The germline V gene encodes CDR1 DFQATT and CDR2 SNEGSKA (reference sequence). CDR3 length equals 12 residues. Trimming stripped 5 bases from V and 1 base from J, with 8 bases between. The iRepertoire nested amplicon-rescue multiplex PCR amplified TCR alpha and beta CDR3s from RNA. One-step reverse transcription and amplification started from approximately 100-400 ng of tissue mRNA or PBMC total RNA. Each CDR3 protein is one row after TCRdb ran MiXCR on the multiplex PCR reads. Altogether approximately 130,000 distinct CDR3 sequences are present, under 25% being singletons, with the ten largest covering around a quarter. Study-level points and caveats: Gliomas, especially low-grade, showed above-expected tissue-blood divergence; non-neoplastic patients showed below. CDR3 overlap between tissue and blood was very small.

Sequencing was performed on glioma tissue, nonneoplastic brain tissue, or PBMCs (not recorded which). The V and J genes are TRBV20-1 and TRBJ2-5, with unresolved D. The clonotype was recovered from a human donor with low-grade glioma or glioblastoma, undergoing nonglioma brain surgery, or in good health (not recorded which). The CDR3 sequence: CSAVLAQETQYF. CDR3 nucleotides: TGCAGTGCTGTCCTGGCCCAAGAGACCCAGTACTTC.